This TCR beta chain derives from a study of lymphopenia after photon versus proton radiotherapy. This clone showed up just a few times. The target antigen is unknown. Regarding the study as a whole: Survival link was tested only in deceased patients; proton benefit remains a possibility. Larger post-nadir TCR diversity loss correlated inversely with survival in deceased patients. After the lymphocyte nadir, photon-treated repertoires showed oligoclonal expansion, especially of CD8+ Temra cells. Photon-treated patients lost naive T cells and TCR diversity; proton-treated stayed stable.

Clones were read by immunoSEQ multiplex PCR, and TCRdb kept only the in-frame ones, dropping some. The sample records around 33,000 clones, nearly 90% being singletons. The sample consisted of peripheral blood, taken from a patient treated with proton-based radiotherapy. This clonotype was sampled from a woman between 70 and 85 years old with pancreatic cancer. Some clones in this sample may be carry-over from other donors' samples.

In nucleotides, the CDR3 is TGTGCCAGCAGCCAAGTTCCGACGTGGTCACTCCATACGCAGTATTTT. This encodes CASSQVPTWSLHTQYF. The gene calls are TRBV14 and TRBJ2-3; D ambiguous. The CDR3 sequence is 16 residues long. The germline gives CDR1 SGHDN, CDR2 FVKESK. Trimming took 1 base from V and 7 from J, leaving 18 bases between them.